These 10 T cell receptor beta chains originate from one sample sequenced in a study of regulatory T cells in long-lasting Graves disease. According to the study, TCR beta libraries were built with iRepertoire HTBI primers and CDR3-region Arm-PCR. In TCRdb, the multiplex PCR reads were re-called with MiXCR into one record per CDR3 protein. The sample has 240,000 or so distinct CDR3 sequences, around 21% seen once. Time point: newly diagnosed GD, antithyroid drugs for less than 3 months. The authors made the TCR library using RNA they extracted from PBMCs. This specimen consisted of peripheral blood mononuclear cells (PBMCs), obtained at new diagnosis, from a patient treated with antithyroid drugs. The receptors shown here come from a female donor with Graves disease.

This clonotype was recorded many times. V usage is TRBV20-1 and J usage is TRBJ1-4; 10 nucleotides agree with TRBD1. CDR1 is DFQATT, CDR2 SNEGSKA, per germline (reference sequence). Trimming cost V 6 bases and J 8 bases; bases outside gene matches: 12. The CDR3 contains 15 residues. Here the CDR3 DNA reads TGCAGTGCCCGGAAGGCGGACAGGGGGAGGGAAAAACTGTTTTTT. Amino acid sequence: CSARKADRGREKLFF.

The CDR3 sequence is CASSSTSDNEQFF. The CDR3 coding sequence is TGTGCCAGCAGCTCGACTAGTGACAATGAGCAGTTCTTC. This chain links TRBV5-4 with TRBJ2-1, with a tentative D call TRBD2 (6 bases). This CDR3 contains 13 residues. The ends were cut back, 3 bases at V and 5 bases at J, with 9 bases in the middle. CDR1 is SGHNT and CDR2 is YYREEE in the germline V gene (reference sequence).

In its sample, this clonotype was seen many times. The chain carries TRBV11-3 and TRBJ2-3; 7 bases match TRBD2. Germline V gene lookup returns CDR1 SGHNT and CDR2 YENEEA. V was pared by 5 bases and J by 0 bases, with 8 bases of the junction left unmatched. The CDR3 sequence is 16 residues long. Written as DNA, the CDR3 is TGTGCCAGCAGCGCCCGAGGCGGGAGTAGCACAGATACGCAGTATTTT. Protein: CASSARGGSSTDTQYF.

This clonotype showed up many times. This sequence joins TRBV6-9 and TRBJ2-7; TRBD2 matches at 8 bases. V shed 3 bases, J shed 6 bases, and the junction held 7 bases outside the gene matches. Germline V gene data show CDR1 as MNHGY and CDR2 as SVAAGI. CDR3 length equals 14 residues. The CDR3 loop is CASSYSLAGLEQYF. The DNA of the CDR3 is TGTGCCAGCAGTTACTCCTTAGCGGGACTCGAGCAGTACTTC.

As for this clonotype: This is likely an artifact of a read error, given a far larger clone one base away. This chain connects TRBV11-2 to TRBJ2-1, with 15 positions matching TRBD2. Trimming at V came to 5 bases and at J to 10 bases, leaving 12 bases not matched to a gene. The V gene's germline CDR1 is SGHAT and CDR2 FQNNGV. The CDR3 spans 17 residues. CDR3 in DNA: TGTGCCAGCAGCCCAGGACTAGCGGGAGGGGGGAGGCACGAGCAGTTCTTC. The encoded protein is CASSPGLAGGGRHEQFF.

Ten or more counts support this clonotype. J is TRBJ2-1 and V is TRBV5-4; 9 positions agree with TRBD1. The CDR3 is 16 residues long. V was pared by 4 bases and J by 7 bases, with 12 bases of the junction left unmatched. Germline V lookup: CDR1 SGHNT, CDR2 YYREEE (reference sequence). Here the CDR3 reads CASSGPGTGRKNEQFF. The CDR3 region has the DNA TGTGCCAGCAGCGGACCCGGGACAGGGAGGAAAAATGAGCAGTTCTTC.

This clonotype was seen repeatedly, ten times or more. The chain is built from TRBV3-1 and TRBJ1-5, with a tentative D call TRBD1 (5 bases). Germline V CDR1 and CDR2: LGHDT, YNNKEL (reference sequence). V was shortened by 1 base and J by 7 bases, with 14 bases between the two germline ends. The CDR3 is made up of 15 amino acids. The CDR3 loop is CASSQARGRGQPQHF. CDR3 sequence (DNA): TGTGCCAGCAGCCAAGCCCGGGGTCGGGGGCAGCCCCAGCATTTT.

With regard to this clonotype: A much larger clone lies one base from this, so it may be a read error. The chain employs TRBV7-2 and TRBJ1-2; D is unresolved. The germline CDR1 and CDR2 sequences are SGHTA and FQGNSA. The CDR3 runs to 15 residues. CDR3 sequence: CASSLVGRTNYGCTF. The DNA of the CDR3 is TGTGCCAGCAGCTTAGTGGGCAGGACTAACTATGGCTGCACCTTC.

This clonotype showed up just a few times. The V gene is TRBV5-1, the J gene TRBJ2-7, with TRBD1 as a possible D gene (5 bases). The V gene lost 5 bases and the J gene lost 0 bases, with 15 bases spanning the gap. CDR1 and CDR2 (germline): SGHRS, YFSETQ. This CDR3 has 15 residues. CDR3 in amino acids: CASRRTQGISYEQYF. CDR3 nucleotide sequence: TGCGCCAGCAGACGAACCCAGGGTATCTCCTACGAGCAGTACTTC.

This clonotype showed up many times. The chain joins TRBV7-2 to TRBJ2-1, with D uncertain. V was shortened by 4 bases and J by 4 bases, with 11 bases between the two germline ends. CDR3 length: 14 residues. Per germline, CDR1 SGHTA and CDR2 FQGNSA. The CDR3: CASSWGGPYNEQFF. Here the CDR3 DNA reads TGTGCCAGCAGCTGGGGTGGCCCTTACAATGAGCAGTTCTTC.